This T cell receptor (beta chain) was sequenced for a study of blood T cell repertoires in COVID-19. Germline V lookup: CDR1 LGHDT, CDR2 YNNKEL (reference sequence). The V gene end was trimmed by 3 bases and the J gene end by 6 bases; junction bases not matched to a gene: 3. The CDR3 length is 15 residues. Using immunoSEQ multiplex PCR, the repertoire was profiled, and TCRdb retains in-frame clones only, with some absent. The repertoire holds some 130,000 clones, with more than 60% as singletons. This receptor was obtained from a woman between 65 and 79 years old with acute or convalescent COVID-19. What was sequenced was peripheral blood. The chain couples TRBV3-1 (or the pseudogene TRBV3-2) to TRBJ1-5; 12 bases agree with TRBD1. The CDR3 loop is CASSQGQGAVQPQHF. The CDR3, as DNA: TGTGCCAGCAGCCAGGGACAGGGGGCTGTTCAGCCCCAGCATTTT.